A selection of T cell receptor beta chains follows, all from one sample in a study of blood T cell repertoires in COVID-19. The assay was immunoSEQ multiplex PCR, and TCRdb's table has in-frame clones only and misses some. The profile covers 150,000 or so clones, with about four fifths appearing a single time and approximately 5% taken by the ten largest. Sequencing was done on a sample of peripheral blood. The receptors derive from a woman in her 70s with COVID-19, enrolled during active disease. Each CDR3 is given with its conserved first and last residue. A D gene is named only where the DNA matches it firmly. The listing skips clone size in some rows; elsewhere it reads once, few, many or a size class.

length	V	D	J	size	CDR3	DNA
15	TRBV19	TRBD1	TRBJ1-4	NA	CASRNPGQKNEKLFF	TGTGCCAGTAGAAATCCGGGACAGAAGAATGAAAAACTGTTTTTT
17	TRBV19	NA	TRBJ1-1	NA	CASSLSAGLLQGTEAFF	TGTGCCAGTAGTCTTTCGGCAGGGTTGCTCCAAGGCACTGAAGCTTTCTTT
17	TRBV5-6	TRBD1	TRBJ1-5	NA	CASQNTGQAHSNQPQHF	TGTGCCAGCCAAAACACCGGACAGGCCCATAGCAATCAGCCCCAGCATTTT
15	TRBV24-1	TRBD1	TRBJ2-5	NA	CATSDRTGFQETQYF	TGTGCCACCAGTGATCGGACAGGGTTCCAAGAGACCCAGTACTTC
15	TRBV6-5	NA	TRBJ1-5	NA	CASRPGVLSNQPQHF	TGTGCCAGCAGACCAGGGGTATTGAGCAATCAGCCCCAGCATTTT
14	TRBV2	NA	TRBJ2-7	NA	CASKLGPSSYEQYF	TGTGCCAGCAAGCTAGGCCCCAGCTCCTACGAGCAGTACTTC
12	TRBV29-1	NA	TRBJ1-2	NA	CSVEKQGDGYTF	TGCAGCGTTGAGAAACAGGGCGACGGCTACACCTTC
17	TRBV27	TRBD1	TRBJ2-2	NA	CASSSDRADANTGELFF	TGTGCCAGCAGTTCCGACAGGGCCGACGCGAACACCGGGGAGCTGTTTTTT
14	TRBV28	NA	TRBJ1-3	NA	CASKRASSGNTIYF	TGTGCCAGCAAGAGGGCGAGCTCTGGAAACACCATATATTTT
17	TRBV4-1	TRBD1	TRBJ2-1	NA	CASSHSFFGQGLDEQFF	TGCGCCAGCAGCCACTCCTTTTTTGGACAGGGGCTGGATGAGCAGTTCTTC
12	TRBV11-2	NA	TRBJ2-7	NA	CASSLGSYEQYF	TGTGCCAGCAGCTTAGGCAGTTACGAGCAGTACTTC
15	TRBV5-6	NA	TRBJ2-1	NA	CASSPWSGRGNEQFF	TGTGCCAGCAGCCCCTGGTCAGGTAGGGGAAATGAGCAGTTCTTC
13	TRBV25-1	NA	TRBJ1-2	few	CASSAGANYGYTF	TGTGCCAGCAGTGCAGGGGCAAACTATGGCTACACCTTC
15	TRBV5-6	TRBD1	TRBJ2-1	NA	CASSLRDRGNNEQFF	TGTGCCAGCAGCCTCAGGGACAGGGGAAACAATGAGCAGTTCTTC
14	TRBV18	TRBD1	TRBJ1-1	NA	CASSPGQGNTEAFF	TGTGCCAGCTCACCGGGACAGGGAAACACTGAAGCTTTCTTT
13	TRBV10-3	NA	TRBJ1-2	NA	CAISVRDNRGYTF	TGTGCCATCAGTGTGAGGGACAATCGTGGCTACACCTTC
13	TRBV15	NA	TRBJ2-7	once	CATSSTGPYEQYF	TGTGCCACCAGCTCTACAGGCCCCTACGAGCAGTACTTC